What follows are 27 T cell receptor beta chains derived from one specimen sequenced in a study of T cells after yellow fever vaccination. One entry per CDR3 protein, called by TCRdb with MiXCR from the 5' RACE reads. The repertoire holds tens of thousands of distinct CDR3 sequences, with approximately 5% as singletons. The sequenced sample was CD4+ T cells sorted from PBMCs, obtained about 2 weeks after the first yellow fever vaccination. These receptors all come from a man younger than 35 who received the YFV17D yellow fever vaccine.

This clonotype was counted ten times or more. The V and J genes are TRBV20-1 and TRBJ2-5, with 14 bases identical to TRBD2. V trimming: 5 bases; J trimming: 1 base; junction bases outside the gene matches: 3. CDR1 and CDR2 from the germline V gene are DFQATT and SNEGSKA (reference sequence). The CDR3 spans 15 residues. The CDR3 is CSADGTSGGQETQYF. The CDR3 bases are TGCAGTGCTGATGGGACTAGCGGGGGCCAAGAGACCCAGTACTTC.

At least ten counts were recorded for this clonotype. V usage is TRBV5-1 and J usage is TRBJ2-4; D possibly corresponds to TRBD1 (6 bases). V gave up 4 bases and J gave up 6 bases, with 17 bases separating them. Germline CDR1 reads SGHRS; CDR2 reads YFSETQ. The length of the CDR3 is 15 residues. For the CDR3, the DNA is TGCGCCAGCAGCCCATCAGGGGAAAGAGGAAACATTCAGTACTTC. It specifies CASSPSGERGNIQYF.

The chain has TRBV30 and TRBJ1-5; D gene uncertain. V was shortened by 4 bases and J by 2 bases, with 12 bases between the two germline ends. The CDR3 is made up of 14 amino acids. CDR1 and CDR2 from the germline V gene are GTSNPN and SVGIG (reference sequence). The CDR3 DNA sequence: TGTGCCTGGACGGAGGGCGCGGGCAATCAGCCCCAGCATTTT. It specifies CAWTEGAGNQPQHF.

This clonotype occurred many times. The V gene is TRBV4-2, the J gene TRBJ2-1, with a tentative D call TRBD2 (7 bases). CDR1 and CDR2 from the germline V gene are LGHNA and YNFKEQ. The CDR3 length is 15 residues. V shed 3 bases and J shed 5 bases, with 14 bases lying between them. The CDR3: CASSQGGAGDNEQFF. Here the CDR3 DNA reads TGTGCCAGCAGCCAGGGGGGGGCAGGGGACAATGAGCAGTTCTTC.

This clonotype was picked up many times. The CDR3 bases are TGCGCCAGCAGCTTGTTTAGCGGGGGGGCCAATGAGCAGTTCTTC. This encodes CASSLFSGGANEQFF. The chain carries TRBV5-1 and TRBJ2-1, with 11 nucleotides matching TRBD2. This CDR3 is built from 15 residues. Trimming at V came to 1 base and at J to 6 bases, leaving 3 bases not matched to a gene. Germline V gene lookup returns CDR1 SGHRS and CDR2 YFSETQ. The full variable domain, completed using reference TRBV5-1 and TRBJ2-1, is KAGVTQTPRYLIKTRGQQVTLSCSPISGHRSVSWYQQTPGQGLQFLFEYFSETQRNKGNFPGRFSGRQFSNSRSEMNVSTLELGDSALYLCASSLFSGGANEQFFGPGTRLTVL.

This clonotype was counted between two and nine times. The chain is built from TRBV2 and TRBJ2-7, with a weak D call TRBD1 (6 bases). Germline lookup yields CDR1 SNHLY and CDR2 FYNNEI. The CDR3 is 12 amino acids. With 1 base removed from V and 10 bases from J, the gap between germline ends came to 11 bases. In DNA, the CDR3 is TGTGCCAGCAGTGAAGAGGTGGACAGCCAGTACTTC. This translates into CASSEEVDSQYF.

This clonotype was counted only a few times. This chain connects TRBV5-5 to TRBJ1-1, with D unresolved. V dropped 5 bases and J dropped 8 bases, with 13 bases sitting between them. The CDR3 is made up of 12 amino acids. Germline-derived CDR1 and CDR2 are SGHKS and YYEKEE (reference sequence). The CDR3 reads CASSFAVTEAFF. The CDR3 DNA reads TGTGCCAGCAGTTTCGCGGTGACGGAAGCTTTCTTT.

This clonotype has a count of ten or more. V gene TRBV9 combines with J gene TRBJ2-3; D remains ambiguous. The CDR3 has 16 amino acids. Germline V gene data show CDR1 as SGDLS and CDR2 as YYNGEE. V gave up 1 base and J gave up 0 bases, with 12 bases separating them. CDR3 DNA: TGTGCCAGCAGCGTAATGGCTACCCTAAGCACAGATACGCAGTATTTT. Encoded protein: CASSVMATLSTDTQYF.

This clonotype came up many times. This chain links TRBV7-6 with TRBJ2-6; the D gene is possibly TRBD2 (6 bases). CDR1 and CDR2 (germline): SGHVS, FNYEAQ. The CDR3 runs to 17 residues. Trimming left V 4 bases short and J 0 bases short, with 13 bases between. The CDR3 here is CASSYLAGSSGANVLTF. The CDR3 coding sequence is TGTGCCAGCAGCTACCTGGCGGGGAGCTCTGGGGCCAACGTCCTGACTTTC.

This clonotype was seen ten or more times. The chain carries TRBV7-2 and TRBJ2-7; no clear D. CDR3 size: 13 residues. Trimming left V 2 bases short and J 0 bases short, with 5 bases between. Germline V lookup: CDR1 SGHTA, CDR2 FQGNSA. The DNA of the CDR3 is TGTGCCAGCAGCTTAAGGGCCTCCTACGAGCAGTACTTC. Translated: CASSLRASYEQYF.

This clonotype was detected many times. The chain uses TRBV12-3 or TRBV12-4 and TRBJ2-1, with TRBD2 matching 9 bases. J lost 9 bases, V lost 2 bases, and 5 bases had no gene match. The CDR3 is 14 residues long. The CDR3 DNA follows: TGTGCCAGCAGTTTAATGCTAGCGGGGACTGAGCAGTTCTTC. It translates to CASSLMLAGTEQFF.

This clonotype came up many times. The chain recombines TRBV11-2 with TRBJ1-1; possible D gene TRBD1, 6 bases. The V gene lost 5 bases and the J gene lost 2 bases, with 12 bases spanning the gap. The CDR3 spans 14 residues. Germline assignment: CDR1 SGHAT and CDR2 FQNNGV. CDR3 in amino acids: CASSHRVGNTEAFF. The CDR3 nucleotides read TGTGCCAGCAGCCACAGGGTGGGAAACACTGAAGCTTTCTTT.

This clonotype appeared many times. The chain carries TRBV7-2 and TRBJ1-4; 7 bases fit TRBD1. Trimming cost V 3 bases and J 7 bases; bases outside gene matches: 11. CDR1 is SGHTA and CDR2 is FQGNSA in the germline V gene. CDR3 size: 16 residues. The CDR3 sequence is CASSLQGGGMVEKLFF. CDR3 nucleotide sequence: TGTGCCAGCAGCTTGCAAGGGGGCGGGATGGTTGAAAAACTGTTTTTT. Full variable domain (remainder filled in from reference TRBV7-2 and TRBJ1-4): GAGVSQSPSNKVTEKGKDVELRCDPISGHTALYWYRQSLGQGLEFLIYFQGNSAPDKSGLPSDRFSAERTGGSVSTLTIQRTQQEDSAVYLCASSLQGGGMVEKLFFGSGTQLSVL.

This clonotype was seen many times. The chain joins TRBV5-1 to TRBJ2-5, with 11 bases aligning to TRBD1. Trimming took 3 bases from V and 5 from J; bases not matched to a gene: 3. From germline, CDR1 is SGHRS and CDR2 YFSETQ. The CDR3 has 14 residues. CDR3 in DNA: TGCGCCAGCAGCTCGCGGGACAGGGGGGAGACCCAGTACTTC. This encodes CASSSRDRGETQYF.

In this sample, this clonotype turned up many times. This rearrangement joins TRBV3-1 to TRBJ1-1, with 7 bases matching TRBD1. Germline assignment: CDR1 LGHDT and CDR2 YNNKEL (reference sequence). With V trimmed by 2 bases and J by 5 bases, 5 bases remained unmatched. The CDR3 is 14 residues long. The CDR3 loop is CASSQNTGVTEAFF. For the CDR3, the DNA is TGTGCCAGCAGCCAAAATACAGGGGTGACTGAAGCTTTCTTT. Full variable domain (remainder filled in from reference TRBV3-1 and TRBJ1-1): DTAVSQTPKYLVTQMGNDKSIKCEQNLGHDTMYWYKQDSKKFLKIMFSYNNKELIINETVPNRFSPKSPDKAHLNLHINSLELGDSAVYFCASSQNTGVTEAFFGQGTRLTVV.

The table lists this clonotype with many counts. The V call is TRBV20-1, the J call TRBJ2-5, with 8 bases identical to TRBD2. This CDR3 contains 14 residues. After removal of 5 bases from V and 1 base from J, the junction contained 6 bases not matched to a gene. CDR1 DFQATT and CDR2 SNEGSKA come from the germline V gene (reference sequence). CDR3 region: CSAPRGGGQETQYF. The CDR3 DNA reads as TGCAGTGCTCCACGGGGGGGAGGCCAAGAGACCCAGTACTTC.

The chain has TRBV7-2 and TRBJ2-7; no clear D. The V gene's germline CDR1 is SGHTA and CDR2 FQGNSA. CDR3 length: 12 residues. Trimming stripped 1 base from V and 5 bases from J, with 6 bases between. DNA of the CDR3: TGTGCCAGCAGCTTAGAATGGAACGAGCAGTACTTC. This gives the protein CASSLEWNEQYF.

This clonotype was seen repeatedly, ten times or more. CDR3 bases: TGTGCCAGCTCACCCCCCCGGACCCGTGGAAACACCATATATTTT. It encodes CASSPPRTRGNTIYF. The V and J genes are TRBV18 and TRBJ1-3, with D unclear. The V end was cut by 3 bases, the J end by 3 bases, with 12 bases between. Germline CDR1 is KGHSH and CDR2 is LQKENI. The CDR3 has 15 residues.

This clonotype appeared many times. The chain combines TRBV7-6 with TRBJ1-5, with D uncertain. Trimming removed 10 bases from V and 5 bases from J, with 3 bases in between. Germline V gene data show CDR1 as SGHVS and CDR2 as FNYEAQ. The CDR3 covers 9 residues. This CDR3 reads CATDQPQHF. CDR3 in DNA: TGTGCCACCGATCAGCCCCAGCATTTT.

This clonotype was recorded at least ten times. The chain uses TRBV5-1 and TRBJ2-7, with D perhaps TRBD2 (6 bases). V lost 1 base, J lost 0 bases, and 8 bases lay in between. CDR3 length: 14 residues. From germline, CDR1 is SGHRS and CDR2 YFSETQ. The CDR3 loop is CASSLPDYSYEQYF. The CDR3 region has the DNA TGCGCCAGCAGCTTGCCGGACTACTCCTACGAGCAGTACTTC. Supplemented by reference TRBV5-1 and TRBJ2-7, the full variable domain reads KAGVTQTPRYLIKTRGQQVTLSCSPISGHRSVSWYQQTPGQGLQFLFEYFSETQRNKGNFPGRFSGRQFSNSRSEMNVSTLELGDSALYLCASSLPDYSYEQYFGPGTRLTVT.

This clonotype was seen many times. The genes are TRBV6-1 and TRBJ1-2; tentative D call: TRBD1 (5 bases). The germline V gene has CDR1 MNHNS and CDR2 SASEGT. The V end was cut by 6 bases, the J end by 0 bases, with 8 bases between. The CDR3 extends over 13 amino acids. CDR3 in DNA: TGTGCCAGCAGCCAGACAGCTAACTATGGCTACACCTTC. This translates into CASSQTANYGYTF.

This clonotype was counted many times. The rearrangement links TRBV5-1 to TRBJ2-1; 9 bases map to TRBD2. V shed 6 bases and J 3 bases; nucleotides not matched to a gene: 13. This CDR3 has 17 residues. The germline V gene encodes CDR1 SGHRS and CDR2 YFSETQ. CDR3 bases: TGCGCCAGCAACACCGGAGTAGCGGGGGAGGACTACAATGAGCAGTTCTTC. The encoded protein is CASNTGVAGEDYNEQFF. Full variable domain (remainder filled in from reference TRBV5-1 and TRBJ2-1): KAGVTQTPRYLIKTRGQQVTLSCSPISGHRSVSWYQQTPGQGLQFLFEYFSETQRNKGNFPGRFSGRQFSNSRSEMNVSTLELGDSALYLCASNTGVAGEDYNEQFFGPGTRLTVL.

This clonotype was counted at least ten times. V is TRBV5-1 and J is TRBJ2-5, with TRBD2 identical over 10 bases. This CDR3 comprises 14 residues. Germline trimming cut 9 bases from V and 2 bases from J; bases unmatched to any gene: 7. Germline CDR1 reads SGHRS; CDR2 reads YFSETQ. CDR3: CATKGLAVQETQYF. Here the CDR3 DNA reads TGCGCCACCAAAGGACTAGCGGTTCAAGAGACCCAGTACTTC.

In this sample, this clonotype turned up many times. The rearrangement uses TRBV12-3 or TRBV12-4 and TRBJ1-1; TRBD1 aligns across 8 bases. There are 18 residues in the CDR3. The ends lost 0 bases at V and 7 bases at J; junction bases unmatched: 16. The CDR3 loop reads CASSLALGQGNFLFEAFF. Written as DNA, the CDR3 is TGTGCCAGCAGTTTAGCGTTAGGACAGGGAAATTTTTTATTTGAAGCTTTCTTT.

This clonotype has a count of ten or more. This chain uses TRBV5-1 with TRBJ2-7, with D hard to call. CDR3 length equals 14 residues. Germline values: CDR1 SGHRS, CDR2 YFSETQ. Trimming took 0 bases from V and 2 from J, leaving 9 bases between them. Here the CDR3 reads CASSLGAEPYEQYV. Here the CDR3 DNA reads TGCGCCAGCAGCTTGGGGGCAGAACCCTACGAGCAGTACGTC.

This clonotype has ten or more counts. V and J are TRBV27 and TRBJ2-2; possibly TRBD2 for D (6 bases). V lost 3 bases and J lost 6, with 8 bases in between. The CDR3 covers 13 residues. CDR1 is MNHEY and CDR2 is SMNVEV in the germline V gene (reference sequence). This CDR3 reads CASSLWGAGELFF. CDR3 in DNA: TGTGCCAGCAGTTTGTGGGGGGCCGGGGAGCTGTTTTTT.

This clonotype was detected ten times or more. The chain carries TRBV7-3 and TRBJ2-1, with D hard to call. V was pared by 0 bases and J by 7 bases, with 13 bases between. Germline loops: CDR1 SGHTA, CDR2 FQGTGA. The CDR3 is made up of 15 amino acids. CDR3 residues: CASSLTSTTENEQFF. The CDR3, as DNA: TGTGCCAGCAGCTTAACCTCGACGACGGAAAATGAGCAGTTCTTC. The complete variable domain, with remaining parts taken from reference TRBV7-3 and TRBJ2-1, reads GAGVSQTPSNKVTEKGKYVELRCDPISGHTALYWYRQSLGQGPEFLIYFQGTGAADDSGLPNDRFFAVRPEGSVSTLKIQRTERGDSAVYLCASSLTSTTENEQFFGPGTRLTVL.